The 5 T cell receptor beta chains below all came from one sample that was sequenced in a study of cytomegalovirus exposure and HLA in healthy donors. The PCR made use of 60 Vbeta and 13 Jbeta primers. Profiled with immunoSEQ multiplex PCR; TCRdb holds only in-frame clones, not every one. The sample carries 200,000 to 250,000 clones, about 84% recorded once. The sequencing input was PBMCs. The source of these receptors is a human donor in good health.

The CDR3 protein is CASNFGTGGAGQYF. In DNA, the CDR3 is TGTGCCAGCAATTTCGGGACAGGGGGCGCTGGGCAGTACTTC. V and J are TRBV27 and TRBJ2-7; 12 nucleotides match TRBD1. With 7 bases clipped from V and 9 bases from J, the junction kept 10 bases outside the gene matches. Germline loops: CDR1 MNHEY, CDR2 SMNVEV (reference sequence). The length of the CDR3 is 14 residues.

The chain carries TRBV28 and TRBJ2-2, with D tentatively TRBD1 (6 bases). The V end was cut by 7 bases, the J end by 9 bases, with 12 bases between. The length of the CDR3 is 12 residues. CDR1 is MDHEN and CDR2 is SYDVKM in the germline V gene. The CDR3 here is CASMWGRRELFF. In DNA, the CDR3 is TGTGCCAGCATGTGGGGGCGCCGGGAGCTGTTTTTT.

Details on this clone: A read error may account for a junction end that differs from germline. This rearrangement joins TRBV5-4 to TRBJ2-1, with 7 positions matching TRBD2. Germline loops: CDR1 SGHNT, CDR2 YYREEE (reference sequence). This CDR3 contains 16 residues. CDR3 loop: CARSTLGLAENNEQFF. The CDR3 nucleotides read TGTGCCCGCAGCACCCTCGGGCTAGCGGAAAACAATGAGCAGTTCTTC.

The CDR3 spells CASSQERLAGVSAEQYF. DNA for the CDR3: TGCGCCAGCAGCCAAGAACGGCTAGCGGGAGTTTCGGCCGAGCAGTACTTC. V gene TRBV4-1 combines with J gene TRBJ2-7; 10 bases line up with TRBD2. V trimming: 0 bases; J trimming: 6 bases; junction bases outside the gene matches: 11. The CDR3 is 17 residues long. Germline V CDR1 and CDR2: MGHRA, YSYEKL.

With respect to this clone: Distinct nucleotide sequences in the sample also encode this CDR3. The genes are TRBV5-1 and TRBJ2-2; 9 nucleotides agree with TRBD2. This CDR3 is built from 16 residues. CDR1 and CDR2 (germline): SGHRS, YFSETQ. V lost 2 bases to trimming and J lost 1 base; unmatched junction nucleotides: 3. CDR3 region: CASSLQAGGNTGELFF. Written as DNA, the CDR3 is TGCGCCAGCAGCTTACAAGCGGGAGGGAACACCGGGGAGCTGTTTTTT.